Listed here are 14 T cell receptor beta chains from one sample, sequenced in a study of shared clonotypes between healthy human individuals. Produced via immunoSEQ multiplex PCR; TCRdb's table is partial and in-frame only. The sample lists about 2.4 million clones; over 85% were seen once. The sequenced sample consisted of naive CD4+ T cells from PBMCs. Subset: CD45RA+ positively selected. These TCRs come from a man between 18 and 35 years old in good health. Some clones in this sample may be carry-over from other donors' samples.

The V call is TRBV4-1, the J call TRBJ2-7; D unresolved. CDR3 length: 13 amino acids. Germline V lookup: CDR1 MGHRA, CDR2 YSYEKL. V gave up 4 bases and J gave up 3 bases, with 10 bases separating them. The CDR3 loop reads CASSLDGHYEQYF. The CDR3 nucleotides read TGCGCCAGCAGCCTGGACGGGCACTACGAGCAGTACTTC.

The chain links TRBV6-5 to TRBJ1-2; 8 nucleotides agree with TRBD1. V lost 4 bases to trimming and J lost 5 bases; unmatched junction nucleotides: 6. In germline, CDR1 is MNHEY, CDR2 SVGAGI. The length of the CDR3 is 14 residues. The CDR3 DNA reads TGTGCCAGCAGTTTAACAGGGGGAGCATATGGCTACACCTTC. It is translated as CASSLTGGAYGYTF.

The V gene is TRBV28, the J gene TRBJ2-1; tentatively, D is TRBD2 (5 bases). CDR1 is MDHEN, CDR2 SYDVKM, per germline. V dropped 2 bases and J dropped 4 bases, with 9 bases sitting between them. The CDR3 contains 14 residues. CDR3 bases: TGTGCCAGCAGTTTAGCGGGTAAATACAATGAGCAGTTCTTC. As protein: CASSLAGKYNEQFF.

This chain uses TRBV5-5 with TRBJ1-2, with TRBD1 as a possible D gene (5 bases). From germline, CDR1 is SGHKS and CDR2 YYEKEE (reference sequence). V lost 0 bases and J 2 bases, leaving 14 bases between the germline ends. This CDR3 has 16 amino acids. The CDR3 DNA reads TGTGCCAGCAGCTTGGTAACCGGCAGGGCCAACTATGGCTACACCTTC. This codes for CASSLVTGRANYGYTF.

The CDR3 here is CASSGVTGYGYTF. For the CDR3, the DNA is TGCGCCAGCAGCGGGGTGACAGGCTATGGCTACACCTTC. The genes are TRBV5-1 and TRBJ1-2; TRBD1 might be the D (6 bases). Trimming cost V 4 bases and J 4 bases, with 11 bases left between them. The CDR3 contains 13 residues. CDR1 is SGHRS, CDR2 YFSETQ, per germline.

The chain couples TRBV19 to TRBJ1-5; D is undetermined. Germline-derived CDR1 and CDR2 are LNHDA and SQIVND (reference sequence). V shed 1 base and J shed 2 bases, with 9 bases lying between them. The CDR3 is made up of 15 amino acids. The CDR3 protein is CASSIVPLGNQPQHF. CDR3 nucleotides: TGTGCCAGTAGTATAGTCCCCCTAGGCAATCAGCCCCAGCATTTT.

This clone appeared once. The chain carries TRBV27 and TRBJ2-7; 10 bases match TRBD2. CDR1 and CDR2 from the germline V gene are MNHEY and SMNVEV (reference sequence). CDR3 length: 14 amino acids. V shed 6 bases, J shed 3 bases, and the junction held 5 bases outside the gene matches. The CDR3 here is CASRRGLANYEQYF. The CDR3 DNA sequence: TGTGCCAGCAGACGGGGACTAGCGAACTACGAGCAGTACTTC.

The V call is TRBV6-6, the J call TRBJ1-4, with D tentatively TRBD1 (6 bases). The CDR3 consists of 14 residues. The germline V gene encodes CDR1 MNHNY and CDR2 SVGAGI (reference sequence). V lost 6 bases, J lost 2 bases, and 10 bases lay in between. CDR3 protein: CASSLDRTNEKLFF. The CDR3, as DNA: TGTGCCAGCAGCCTCGACAGGACTAATGAAAAACTGTTTTTT.

This sequence joins TRBV2 and TRBJ1-1, with a tentative D call TRBD1 (6 bases). Germline CDR1 is SNHLY and CDR2 is FYNNEI. This CDR3 comprises 14 residues. V was shortened by 10 bases and J by 3 bases, with 18 bases between the two germline ends. CDR3 loop: CAIGRTERYTEAFF. The CDR3 bases are TGTGCCATCGGAAGGACAGAAAGGTACACTGAAGCTTTCTTT.

This clone has only a few counts. This sample also contains other DNA sequences that code for the same CDR3. V and J are TRBV2 and TRBJ1-1; tentatively, D is TRBD1 (5 bases). Germline-derived CDR1 and CDR2 are SNHLY and FYNNEI. The length of the CDR3 is 13 residues. V lost 4 bases, J lost 1 base, and 7 bases lay in between. CDR3 sequence reads: CASSVGGNTEAFF. DNA of the CDR3: TGTGCCAGCAGTGTCGGGGGGAACACTGAAGCTTTCTTT.

For this clone: Other DNA sequences in the sample encode the same CDR3. The chain recombines TRBV18 with TRBJ2-5, with D uncertain. The CDR3 is 12 residues long. V was shortened by 3 bases and J by 2 bases, with 4 bases between the two germline ends. Looked up from germline, CDR1 is KGHSH and CDR2 is LQKENI. The CDR3 DNA reads as TGTGCCAGCTCACCGAGGCAAGAGACCCAGTACTTC. It codes for CASSPRQETQYF.

The chain joins TRBV7-2 to TRBJ2-2; no definite D call. The CDR3 totals 16 residues. Germline lookup yields CDR1 SGHTA and CDR2 FQGNSA. V lost 2 bases and J lost 1, with 11 bases in between. CDR3 in amino acids: CASSLIPPGNTGELFF. In DNA form, the CDR3 reads TGTGCCAGCAGCTTAATCCCCCCAGGGAACACCGGGGAGCTGTTTTTT.

This clone appeared a few times. This chain connects TRBV27 to TRBJ2-7; TRBD1 agrees at 9 bases. Germline CDR1 and CDR2: MNHEY and SMNVEV (reference sequence). V lost 5 bases to trimming and J lost 8 bases; unmatched junction nucleotides: 7. The CDR3 sequence is 13 residues long. In DNA form, the CDR3 reads TGTGCCAGCAGTGCAAGGACAGGGGAACAGCAGTACTTC. It is translated as CASSARTGEQQYF.

This clone has just one count. V usage is TRBV7-2 and J usage is TRBJ2-5; 8 bases line up with TRBD1. V was clipped by 5 bases and J by 4 bases; unmatched bases: 6. Germline values: CDR1 SGHTA, CDR2 FQGNSA. The CDR3 spans 14 residues. CDR3 protein: CASSVDRGRETQYF. DNA for the CDR3: TGTGCCAGCAGCGTAGACAGGGGACGAGAGACCCAGTACTTC.